The 16 T cell receptor beta chains in this list originate from one sample, sequenced in a study of a mutant IDH1 vaccine in newly diagnosed glioma. Time point described: week 5, during vaccination. A single vaccine dose contained 300 ug of mutant IDH1 20-mer peptide, and topical imiquimod was used with it. Sequenced by immunoSEQ multiplex PCR; TCRdb stores in-frame clones only, minus some. The table includes 40,000 to 50,000 clones, 70% to 90% detected once. For these TCRs, the target antigens are not known. The source was PBMCs, collected from a glioma patient whose treatment included an IDH1 peptide vaccine. These receptors were taken from a man in his forties with glioma.

Here the CDR3 DNA reads TGCGCCAGCAGCTTGGCCGGGGCGGGGAACACTGAAGCTTTCTTT. Translation gives CASSLAGAGNTEAFF. The chain is built from TRBV5-1 and TRBJ1-1, with TRBD1 as a possible D gene (5 bases). The length of the CDR3 is 15 residues. The V gene lost 0 bases and the J gene lost 1 base, with 10 bases spanning the gap. Germline V gene data show CDR1 as SGHRS and CDR2 as YFSETQ.

This clone was detected once. The CDR3 DNA reads as TGTGCCAGCAGTTTTGCGGGGGAGGGAGAGACCCAGTACTTC. It translates to CASSFAGEGETQYF. The chain joins TRBV28 to TRBJ2-5, with 7 bases fitting TRBD2. V gave up 3 bases and J gave up 4 bases; unmatched junction bases: 5. Germline V gene data show CDR1 as MDHEN and CDR2 as SYDVKM. The CDR3 has 14 amino acids.

The J gene is TRBJ1-3, the V gene TRBV29-1, with D possibly being TRBD1 (5 bases). The CDR3 is 16 residues long. Germline values: CDR1 SQVTM, CDR2 ANQGSEA. Trimming left V 0 bases short and J 2 bases short, with 14 bases between. The CDR3 nucleotides read TGCAGCGTTGAAGAAATGGAGGGGAGGCCTGGAAACACCATATATTTT. This codes for CSVEEMEGRPGNTIYF.

The V and J genes are TRBV14 and TRBJ2-5, with D perhaps TRBD2 (6 bases). This CDR3 region has 16 residues. The germline V and J ends were trimmed by 3 bases and 4 bases, with 18 bases remaining between them. Germline lookup yields CDR1 SGHDN and CDR2 FVKESK. DNA of the CDR3: TGTGCCAGCAGCCAGGGACTGACTAGTCGGCTAGAGACCCAGTACTTC. Encoded protein: CASSQGLTSRLETQYF.

The rearrangement uses TRBV29-1 and TRBJ2-5; TRBD2 agrees at 11 bases. CDR3 length: 15 amino acids. Germline CDR1 and CDR2: SQVTM and ANQGSEA. Germline trimming cut 2 bases from V and 5 bases from J; bases unmatched to any gene: 7. CDR3 nucleotides: TGCAGCGTTGAAAATAGCGGGAGGGCCGATGAGACCCAGTACTTC. This gives the protein CSVENSGRADETQYF.

This chain joins TRBV6-6 and TRBJ2-7; 8 nucleotides line up with TRBD2. Germline assignment: CDR1 MNHNY and CDR2 SVGAGI (reference sequence). This CDR3 is 14 amino acids long. Unmatched junction bases numbered 10, after V lost 5 bases and J lost 7 bases. CDR3 amino acids: CASSNSGKSWEQYF. The DNA of the CDR3 is TGTGCCAGCAGTAATAGCGGGAAGTCGTGGGAGCAGTACTTC.

The chain carries TRBV5-1 and TRBJ2-7, with TRBD2 identical over 8 bases. CDR1 and CDR2 (germline): SGHRS, YFSETQ. The trim removed 4 bases at V and 3 bases at J, leaving 9 bases unmatched. The CDR3 sequence is 15 residues long. The CDR3 DNA is TGCGCCAGCAGCATGCTAGCGGGCGACTTCTACGAGCAGTACTTC. Translating it yields CASSMLAGDFYEQYF.

V usage is TRBV6-5 and J usage is TRBJ2-2; D could derive from TRBD1 or TRBD2 (5 bases each). There are 14 residues in the CDR3. CDR1 and CDR2 from the germline V gene are MNHEY and SVGAGI. V dropped 8 bases and J dropped 4 bases, with 14 bases sitting between them. The CDR3 DNA sequence: TGTGCCAGCGCGAGACAGCGGAGCACCGGGGAGCTGTTTTTT. Encoded protein: CASARQRSTGELFF.

This chain uses TRBV15 with TRBJ2-2; D unresolved. Germline V lookup: CDR1 LNHNV, CDR2 YYDKDF (reference sequence). V was clipped by 1 base and J by 4 bases, with 4 bases between them. This CDR3 has 13 amino acids. CDR3 in DNA: TGTGCCACCAGCAGAGTGAGCACCGGGGAGCTGTTTTTT. Encoded protein: CATSRVSTGELFF.

The chain recombines TRBV5-1 with TRBJ2-5, with D perhaps assigned TRBD1 or TRBD2 (5 bases each). The CDR3 covers 17 residues. V was trimmed by 0 bases and J by 0 bases, leaving 15 bases between them. Germline V gene sequence: CDR1 SGHRS, CDR2 YFSETQ. CDR3 sequence (DNA): TGCGCCAGCAGCTTGGGTGAGGGGCCCCCGTACCAAGAGACCCAGTACTTC. This encodes CASSLGEGPPYQETQYF.

The chain has TRBV6-6 and TRBJ2-5, with 8 positions matching TRBD1. With 5 bases clipped from V and 5 bases from J, the junction kept 7 bases outside the gene matches. The CDR3 extends over 14 amino acids. Germline V gene data show CDR1 as MNHNY and CDR2 as SVGAGI (reference sequence). The CDR3 sequence: CASSTGQGEETQYF. The DNA of the CDR3 is TGTGCCAGCAGTACCGGACAGGGAGAGGAGACCCAGTACTTC.

The J gene is TRBJ1-5, the V gene TRBV2; 9 bases match TRBD1. This CDR3 has 15 residues. Germline V gene data show CDR1 as SNHLY and CDR2 as FYNNEI. The V segment lost 6 bases and the J segment 6 bases; nucleotides outside the gene matches: 9. CDR3 DNA sequence: TGTGCCAGCAGCGTGGACAGGGGAGGCGGTCAGCCCCAGCATTTT. Residues: CASSVDRGGGQPQHF.

The rearrangement links TRBV5-1 to TRBJ2-3; possibly TRBD1 or TRBD2 for D (5 bases each). CDR1 is SGHRS, CDR2 YFSETQ, per germline. The CDR3 is 15 amino acids. V shed 1 base and J shed 4 bases, with 13 bases lying between them. The CDR3 here is CASSLRPGRADTQYF. The CDR3 nucleotides read TGCGCCAGCAGCTTGCGCCCAGGGCGGGCAGATACGCAGTATTTT. Variable domain in full (rest from reference TRBV5-1 and TRBJ2-3): KAGVTQTPRYLIKTRGQQVTLSCSPISGHRSVSWYQQTPGQGLQFLFEYFSETQRNKGNFPGRFSGRQFSNSRSEMNVSTLELGDSALYLCASSLRPGRADTQYFGPGTRLTVL.

The chain combines TRBV7-6 with TRBJ2-5; possibly TRBD2 for D (6 bases). Trimming removed 1 base from V and 5 bases from J, with 14 bases in between. Per germline, CDR1 SGHVS and CDR2 FNYEAQ. CDR3 length equals 15 residues. The DNA of the CDR3 is TGTGCCAGCAGCTTAGAGGGCTGGGCGGGGGAGACCCAGTACTTC. Translated, it gives CASSLEGWAGETQYF.

The rearrangement uses TRBV2 and TRBJ2-7; D gene unclear. Germline V lookup: CDR1 SNHLY, CDR2 FYNNEI. Trimming took off 6 bases at V and 5 bases at J, with 14 bases between the two ends. CDR3 length equals 13 residues. In nucleotides, the CDR3 is TGTGCCAGCAGGGACGGATCTTGGAACGAGCAGTACTTC. Encoded protein: CASRDGSWNEQYF.

This rearrangement joins TRBV6-5 to TRBJ2-3; D is uncertain. Trimming cost V 10 bases and J 1 base, with 15 bases left between them. CDR1 and CDR2 (germline): MNHEY, SVGAGI. The CDR3 extends over 14 amino acids. CDR3 DNA: TGTGCCACGCGAAGGGTTTGGGGCACAGATACGCAGTATTTT. Translation: CATRRVWGTDTQYF.